Below, one T cell receptor beta chain is given with its context. This CDR3 contains 15 residues. Trimming took off 1 base at V and 2 bases at J, with 9 bases between the two ends. Germline-derived CDR1 and CDR2 are KGHSH and LQKENI. The data were obtained in a study of cytomegalovirus exposure and HLA in healthy donors. The PCR had 60 Vbeta and 13 Jbeta primers. The assay was immunoSEQ multiplex PCR, and TCRdb's table has in-frame clones only and misses some. The sample has some 130,000 clones, roughly 83% seen once. Specimen: PBMCs. The clonotype was recovered from a female donor in good health and CMV-seronegative. The chain joins TRBV18 to TRBJ2-1, with D uncertain. The CDR3 loop is CASSPLAAPYNEQFF. Here the CDR3 DNA reads TGTGCCAGCTCACCACTAGCTGCCCCCTACAATGAGCAGTTCTTC.